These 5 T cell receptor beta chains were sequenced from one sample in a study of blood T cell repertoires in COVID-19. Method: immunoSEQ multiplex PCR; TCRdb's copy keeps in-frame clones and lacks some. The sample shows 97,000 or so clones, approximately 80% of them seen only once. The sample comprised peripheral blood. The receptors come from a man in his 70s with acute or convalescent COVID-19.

CDR3 region: CASSDGTGVGVRNQPQHF. The CDR3 nucleotides read TGTGCCAGCAGTGACGGGACAGGGGTTGGTGTCAGAAATCAGCCCCAGCATTTT. The J gene is TRBJ1-5, the V gene TRBV6-1, with TRBD1 matching 10 bases. The CDR3 is made up of 18 amino acids. Germline CDR1 MNHNS, CDR2 SASEGT. V shed 3 bases and J 4 bases; nucleotides not matched to a gene: 12.

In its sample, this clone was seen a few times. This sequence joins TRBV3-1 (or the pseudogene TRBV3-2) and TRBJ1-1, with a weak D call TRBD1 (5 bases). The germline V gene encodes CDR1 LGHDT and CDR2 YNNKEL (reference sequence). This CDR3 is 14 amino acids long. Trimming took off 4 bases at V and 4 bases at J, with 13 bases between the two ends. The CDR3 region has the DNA TGTGCCAGCAGCCGACAGTCCGCCAGCACTGAAGCTTTCTTT. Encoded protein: CASSRQSASTEAFF.

Here the CDR3 reads CAWSLEVSNYGYTF. CDR3 nucleotide sequence: TGTGCCTGGAGTTTGGAGGTCTCTAACTATGGCTACACCTTC. The V call is TRBV30, the J call TRBJ1-2; D uncertain. Trimming pared 2 bases from V and 0 bases from J, leaving 10 bases between. CDR1 and CDR2 from the germline V gene are GTSNPN and SVGIG (reference sequence). The CDR3 is 14 amino acids.

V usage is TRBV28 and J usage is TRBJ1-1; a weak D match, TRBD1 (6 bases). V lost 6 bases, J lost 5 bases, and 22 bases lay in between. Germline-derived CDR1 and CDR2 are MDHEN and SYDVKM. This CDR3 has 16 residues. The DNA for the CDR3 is TGTGCCAGCAGCCGTTTTGATGGGGGCGGACGGACTGAAGCTTTCTTT. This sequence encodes CASSRFDGGGRTEAFF.

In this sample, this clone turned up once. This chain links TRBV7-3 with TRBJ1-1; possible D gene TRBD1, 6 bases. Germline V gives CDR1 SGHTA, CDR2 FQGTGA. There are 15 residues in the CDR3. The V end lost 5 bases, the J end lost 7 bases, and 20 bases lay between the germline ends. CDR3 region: CASSPTGHAANEAFF. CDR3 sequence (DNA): TGTGCCAGCAGCCCGACGGGACACGCAGCCAATGAAGCTTTCTTT.